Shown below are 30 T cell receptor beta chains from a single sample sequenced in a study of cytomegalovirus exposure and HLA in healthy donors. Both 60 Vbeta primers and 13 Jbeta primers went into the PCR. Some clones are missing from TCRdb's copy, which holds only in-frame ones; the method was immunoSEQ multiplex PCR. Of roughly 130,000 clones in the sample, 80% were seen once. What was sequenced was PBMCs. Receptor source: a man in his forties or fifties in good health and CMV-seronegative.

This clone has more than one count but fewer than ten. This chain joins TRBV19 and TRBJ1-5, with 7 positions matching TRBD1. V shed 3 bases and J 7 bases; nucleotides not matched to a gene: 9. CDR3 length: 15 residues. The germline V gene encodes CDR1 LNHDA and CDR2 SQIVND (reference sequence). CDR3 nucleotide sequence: TGTGCCAGTAGTATTGCCGGACAGGCAGCGCAGCCCCAGCATTTT. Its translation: CASSIAGQAAQPQHF.

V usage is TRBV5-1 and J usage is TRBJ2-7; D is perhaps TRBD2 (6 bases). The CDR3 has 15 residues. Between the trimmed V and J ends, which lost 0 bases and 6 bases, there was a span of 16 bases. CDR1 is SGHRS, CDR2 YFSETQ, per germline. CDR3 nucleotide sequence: TGCGCCAGCAGCTTGGTGGGGACGGTCGGGGGCGAGCAGTACTTC. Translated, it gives CASSLVGTVGGEQYF.

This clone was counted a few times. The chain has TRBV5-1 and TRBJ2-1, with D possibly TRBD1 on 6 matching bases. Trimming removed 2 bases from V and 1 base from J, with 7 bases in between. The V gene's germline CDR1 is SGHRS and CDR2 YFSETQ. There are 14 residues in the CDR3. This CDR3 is CASSFGQSYNEQFF. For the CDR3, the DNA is TGCGCCAGCAGCTTCGGACAGTCCTACAATGAGCAGTTCTTC.

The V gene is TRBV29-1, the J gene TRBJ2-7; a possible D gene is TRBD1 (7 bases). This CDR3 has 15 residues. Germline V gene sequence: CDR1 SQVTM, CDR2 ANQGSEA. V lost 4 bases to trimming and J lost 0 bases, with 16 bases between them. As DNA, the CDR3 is TGCAGCGTTGCCCTCCAGGGGGGACGCTCCTACGAGCAGTACTTC. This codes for CSVALQGGRSYEQYF.

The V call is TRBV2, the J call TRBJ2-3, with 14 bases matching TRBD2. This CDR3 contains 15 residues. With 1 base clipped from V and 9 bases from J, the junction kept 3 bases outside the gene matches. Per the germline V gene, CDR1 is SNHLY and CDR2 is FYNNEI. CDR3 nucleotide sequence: TGTGCCAGCAGTGAAGGACTAGCGGGAGGGGGAACGCAGTATTTT. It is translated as CASSEGLAGGGTQYF.

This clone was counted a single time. CDR3 sequence (DNA): TGTGCCAGTAGTATAGATTCCCCAAGCTCGAACACCGGGGAGCTGTTTTTT. Protein product: CASSIDSPSSNTGELFF. V usage is TRBV19 and J usage is TRBJ2-2; D is unclear. V lost 0 bases and J lost 0, with 11 bases in between. CDR3 length: 17 residues. Germline-derived CDR1 and CDR2 are LNHDA and SQIVND (reference sequence).

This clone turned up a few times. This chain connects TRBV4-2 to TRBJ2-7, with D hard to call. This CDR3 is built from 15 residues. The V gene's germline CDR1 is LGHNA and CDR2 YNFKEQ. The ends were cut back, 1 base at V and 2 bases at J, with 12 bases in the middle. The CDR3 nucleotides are TGTGCCAGCAGCCAAGTAGTCGGTAAACCCTACGAGCAGTACTTC. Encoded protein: CASSQVVGKPYEQYF.

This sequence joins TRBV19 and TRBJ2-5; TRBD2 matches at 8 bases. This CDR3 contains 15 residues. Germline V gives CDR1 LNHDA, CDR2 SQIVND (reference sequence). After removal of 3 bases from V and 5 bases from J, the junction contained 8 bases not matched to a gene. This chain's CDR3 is CASSMGAGAAETQYF. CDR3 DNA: TGTGCCAGTAGTATGGGAGCGGGAGCAGCTGAGACCCAGTACTTC.

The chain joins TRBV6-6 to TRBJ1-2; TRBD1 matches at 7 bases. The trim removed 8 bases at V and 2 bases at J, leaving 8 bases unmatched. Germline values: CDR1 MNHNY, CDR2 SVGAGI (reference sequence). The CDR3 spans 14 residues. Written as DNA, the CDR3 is TGTGCCAGCTTGGAACAGGGGCGAAACTATGGCTACACCTTC. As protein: CASLEQGRNYGYTF.

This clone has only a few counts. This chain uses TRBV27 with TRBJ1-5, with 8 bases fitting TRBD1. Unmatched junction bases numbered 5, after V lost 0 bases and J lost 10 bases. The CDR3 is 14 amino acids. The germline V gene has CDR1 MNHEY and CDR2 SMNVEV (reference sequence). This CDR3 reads CASSLSGTGYPQHF. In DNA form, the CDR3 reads TGTGCCAGCAGTTTATCGGGGACAGGCTATCCCCAGCATTTT.

The CDR3 coding sequence is TGTGCCATCAGTGATTGGGCGGGAGGCGACACAGATACGCAGTATTTT. It is translated as CAISDWAGGDTDTQYF. The chain recombines TRBV10-3 with TRBJ2-3, with TRBD2 identical over 8 bases. Trimming cost V 3 bases and J 2 bases; bases outside gene matches: 7. The CDR3 loop spans 16 amino acids. Germline lookup yields CDR1 ENHRY and CDR2 SYGVKD.

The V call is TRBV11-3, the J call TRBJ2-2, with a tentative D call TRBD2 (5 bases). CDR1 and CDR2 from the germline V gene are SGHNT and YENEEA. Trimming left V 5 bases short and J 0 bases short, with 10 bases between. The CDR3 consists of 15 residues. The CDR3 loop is CASSPGLANTGELFF. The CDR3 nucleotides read TGTGCCAGCAGCCCCGGACTCGCGAACACCGGGGAGCTGTTTTTT. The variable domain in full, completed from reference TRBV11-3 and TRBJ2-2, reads EAGVVQSPRYKIIEKKQPVAFWCNPISGHNTLYWYLQNLGQGPELLIRYENEEAVDDSQLPKDRFSAERLKGVDSTLKIQPAELGDSAVYLCASSPGLANTGELFFGEGSRLTVL.

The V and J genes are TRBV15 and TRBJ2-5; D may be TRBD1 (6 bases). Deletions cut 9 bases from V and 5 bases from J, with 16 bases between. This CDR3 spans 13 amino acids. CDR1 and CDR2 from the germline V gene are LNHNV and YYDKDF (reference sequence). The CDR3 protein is CATAISGAETQYF. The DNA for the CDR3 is TGTGCCACAGCAATTTCAGGGGCCGAGACCCAGTACTTC.

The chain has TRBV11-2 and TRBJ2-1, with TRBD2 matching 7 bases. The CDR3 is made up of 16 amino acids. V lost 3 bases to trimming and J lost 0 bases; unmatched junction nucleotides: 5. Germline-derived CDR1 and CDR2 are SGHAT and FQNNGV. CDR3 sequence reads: CASSFSGRHSYNEQFF. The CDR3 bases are TGTGCCAGCAGCTTTAGCGGGCGCCACTCCTACAATGAGCAGTTCTTC.

CDR3 amino acids: CASSQDLGELFF. CDR3 nucleotides: TGTGCCAGCAGCCAAGACCTCGGGGAGCTGTTTTTT. The genes are TRBV4-2 and TRBJ2-2, with D uncertain. Trimming removed 0 bases from V and 7 bases from J, with 3 bases in between. The CDR3 extends over 12 amino acids. The germline V gene has CDR1 LGHNA and CDR2 YNFKEQ.

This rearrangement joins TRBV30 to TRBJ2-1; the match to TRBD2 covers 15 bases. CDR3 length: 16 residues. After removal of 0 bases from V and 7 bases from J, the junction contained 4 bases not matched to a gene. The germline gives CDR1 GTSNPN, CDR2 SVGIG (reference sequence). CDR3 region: CAWSVPGTSGGNEQFF. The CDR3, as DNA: TGTGCCTGGAGTGTCCCCGGGACTAGCGGGGGGAATGAGCAGTTCTTC.

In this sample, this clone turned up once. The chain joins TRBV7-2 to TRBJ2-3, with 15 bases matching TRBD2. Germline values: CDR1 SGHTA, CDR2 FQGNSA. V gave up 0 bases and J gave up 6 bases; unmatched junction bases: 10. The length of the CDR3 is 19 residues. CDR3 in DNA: TGTGCCAGCAGCTTAGCGGGACTAGCGGGAGGTCCCCTGGGGGATACGCAGTATTTT. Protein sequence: CASSLAGLAGGPLGDTQYF.

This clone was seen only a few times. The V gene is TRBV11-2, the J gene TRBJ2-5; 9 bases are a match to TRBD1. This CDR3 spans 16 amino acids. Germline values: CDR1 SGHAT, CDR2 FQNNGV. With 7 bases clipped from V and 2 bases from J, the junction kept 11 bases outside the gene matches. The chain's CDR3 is CASTNLGTGKQETQYF. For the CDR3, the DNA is TGTGCCAGCACCAATCTGGGGACAGGGAAACAAGAGACCCAGTACTTC.

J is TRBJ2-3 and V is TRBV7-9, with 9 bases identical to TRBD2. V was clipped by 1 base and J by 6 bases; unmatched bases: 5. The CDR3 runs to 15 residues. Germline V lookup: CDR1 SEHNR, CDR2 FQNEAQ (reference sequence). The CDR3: CASSLVIAGEDTQYF. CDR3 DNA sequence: TGTGCCAGCAGCTTAGTGATAGCGGGAGAGGATACGCAGTATTTT. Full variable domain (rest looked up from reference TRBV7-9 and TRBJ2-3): DTGVSQNPRHKITKRGQNVTFRCDPISEHNRLYWYRQTLGQGPEFLTYFQNEAQLEKSRLLSDRFSAERPKGSFSTLEIQRTEQGDSAMYLCASSLVIAGEDTQYFGPGTRLTVL.

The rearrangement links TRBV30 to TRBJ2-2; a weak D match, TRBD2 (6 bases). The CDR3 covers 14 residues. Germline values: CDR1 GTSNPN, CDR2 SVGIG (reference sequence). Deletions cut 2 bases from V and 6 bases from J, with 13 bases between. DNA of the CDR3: TGTGCCTGGAGTAATCTAGCGATAGCCGGGGAGCTGTTTTTT. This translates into CAWSNLAIAGELFF.

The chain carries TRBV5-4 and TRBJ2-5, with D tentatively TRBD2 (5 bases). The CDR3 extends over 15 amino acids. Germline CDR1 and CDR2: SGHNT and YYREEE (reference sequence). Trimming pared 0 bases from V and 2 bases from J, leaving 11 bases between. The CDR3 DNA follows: TGTGCCAGCAGCTTGGTGGGAGTGGGGCAAGAGACCCAGTACTTC. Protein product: CASSLVGVGQETQYF.

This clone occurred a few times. DNA for the CDR3: TGTGCCTGGAGCGGGGGCACAGATACGCAGTATTTT. As protein: CAWSGGTDTQYF. The chain has TRBV30 and TRBJ2-3; the D gene is possibly TRBD2 (5 bases). CDR3 length equals 12 residues. Per the germline V gene, CDR1 is GTSNPN and CDR2 is SVGIG (reference sequence). The germline V and J ends were trimmed by 3 bases and 1 base, with 5 bases remaining between them. The complete variable domain, with remaining parts taken from reference TRBV30 and TRBJ2-3, reads SQTIHQWPATLVQPVGSPLSLECTVEGTSNPNLYWYRQAAGRGLQLLFYSVGIGQISSEVPQNLSASRPQDRQFILSSKKLLLSDSGFYLCAWSGGTDTQYFGPGTRLTVL.

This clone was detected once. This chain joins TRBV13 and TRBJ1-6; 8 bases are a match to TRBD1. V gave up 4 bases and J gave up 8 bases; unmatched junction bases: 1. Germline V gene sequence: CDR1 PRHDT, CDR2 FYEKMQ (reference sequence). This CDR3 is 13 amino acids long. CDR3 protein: CASSSTGDSPLHF. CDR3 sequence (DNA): TGTGCCAGCAGCTCGACAGGGGATTCACCCCTCCACTTT.

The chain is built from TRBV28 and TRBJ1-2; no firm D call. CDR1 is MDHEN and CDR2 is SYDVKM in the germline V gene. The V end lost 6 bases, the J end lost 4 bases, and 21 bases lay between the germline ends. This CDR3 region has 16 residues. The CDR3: CASRSLSGLEVYGYTF. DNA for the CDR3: TGTGCCAGCAGATCCCTTTCCGGACTTGAGGTCTATGGCTACACCTTC.

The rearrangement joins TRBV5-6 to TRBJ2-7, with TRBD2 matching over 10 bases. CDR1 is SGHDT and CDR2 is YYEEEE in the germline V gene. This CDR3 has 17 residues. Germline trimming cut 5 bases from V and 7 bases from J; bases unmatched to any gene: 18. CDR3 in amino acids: CASSYTGIFLAGEEQYF. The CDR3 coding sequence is TGTGCCAGCAGTTACACGGGAATTTTCCTAGCGGGGGAAGAGCAGTACTTC. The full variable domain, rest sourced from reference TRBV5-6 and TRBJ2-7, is DAGVTQSPTHLIKTRGQQVTLRCSPKSGHDTVSWYQQALGQGPQFIFQYYEEEERQRGNFPDRFSGHQFPNYSSELNVNALLLGDSALYLCASSYTGIFLAGEEQYFGPGTRLTVT.

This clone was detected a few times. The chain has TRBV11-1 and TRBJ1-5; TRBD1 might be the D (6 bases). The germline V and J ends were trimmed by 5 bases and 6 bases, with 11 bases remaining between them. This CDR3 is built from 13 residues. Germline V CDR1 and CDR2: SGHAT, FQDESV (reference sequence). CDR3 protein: CASSRTEGQPQHF. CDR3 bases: TGTGCCAGCAGCCGGACAGAGGGTCAGCCCCAGCATTTT.

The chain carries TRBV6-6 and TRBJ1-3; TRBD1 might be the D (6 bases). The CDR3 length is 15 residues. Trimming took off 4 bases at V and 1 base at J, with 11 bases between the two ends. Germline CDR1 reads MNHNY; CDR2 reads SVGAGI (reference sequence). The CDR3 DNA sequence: TGTGCCAGCAGTTCTACGGACAGTTCTGGAAACACCATATATTTT. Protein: CASSSTDSSGNTIYF.

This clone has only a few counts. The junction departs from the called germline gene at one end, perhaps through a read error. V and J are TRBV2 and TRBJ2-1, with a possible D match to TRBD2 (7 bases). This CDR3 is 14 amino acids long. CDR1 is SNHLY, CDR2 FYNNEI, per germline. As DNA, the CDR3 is TGTGCCAGCAGGGAAGGGGGAGGGCCCAATGAGCAGTTCTTC. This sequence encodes CASREGGGPNEQFF.

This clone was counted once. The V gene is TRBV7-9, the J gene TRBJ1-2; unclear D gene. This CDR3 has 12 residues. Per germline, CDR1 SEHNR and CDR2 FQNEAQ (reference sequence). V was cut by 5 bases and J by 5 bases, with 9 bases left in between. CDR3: CASSPDGYGYTF. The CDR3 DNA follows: TGTGCCAGCAGCCCAGACGGGTATGGCTACACCTTC. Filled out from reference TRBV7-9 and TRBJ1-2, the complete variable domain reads DTGVSQNPRHKITKRGQNVTFRCDPISEHNRLYWYRQTLGQGPEFLTYFQNEAQLEKSRLLSDRFSAERPKGSFSTLEIQRTEQGDSAMYLCASSPDGYGYTFGSGTRLTVV.

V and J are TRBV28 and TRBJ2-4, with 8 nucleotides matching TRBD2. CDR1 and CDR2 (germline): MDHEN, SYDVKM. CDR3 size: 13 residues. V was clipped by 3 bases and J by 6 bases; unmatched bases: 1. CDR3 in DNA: TGTGCCAGCAGTTTCACTAGCGGAAACATTCAGTACTTC. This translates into CASSFTSGNIQYF.